The 14 T cell receptor beta chains in this list originate from one sample, sequenced in a study of graft-versus-host responses after intestinal transplantation. These receptors have no identified antigens. Sequencing used immunoSEQ multiplex PCR; TCRdb keeps in-frame clones, though not all of them. The sample has approximately 68,000 clones; nearly 90% are singletons. The material was unstimulated CD8+ T cells sorted from spleen or lymph node cells, obtained before transplant. The receptors were sampled from a human donor who was the organ donor for an intestinal transplant.

The chain employs TRBV19 and TRBJ1-5; D remains unclear. CDR1 and CDR2 from the germline V gene are LNHDA and SQIVND (reference sequence). The CDR3 consists of 10 residues. The V end was cut by 8 bases, the J end by 5 bases, with 4 bases between. CDR3 in DNA: TGTGCCAGTCCCGATCAGCCCCAGCATTTT. Translation: CASPDQPQHF.

This clone was observed a single time. This chain joins TRBV29-1 and TRBJ1-4; 9 bases map to TRBD1. The V and J ends lost 4 bases and 0 bases, in that order; junction bases with no gene match: 12. Germline assignment: CDR1 SQVTM and CDR2 ANQGSEA. The CDR3 runs 18 residues. CDR3 amino acids: CSVGGTGFSFATNEKLFF. CDR3 sequence (DNA): TGCAGCGTTGGTGGGACAGGGTTCTCTTTTGCAACTAATGAAAAACTGTTTTTT.

This chain joins TRBV10-3 and TRBJ2-7; TRBD2 is a possible D gene (6 bases). Germline V gene sequence: CDR1 ENHRY, CDR2 SYGVKD. Trimming cost V 1 base and J 6 bases, with 10 bases left between them. The CDR3 is made up of 13 amino acids. As DNA, the CDR3 is TGTGCCATCAGTGAGTTGGGGGGTCCCGAGCAGTACGTC. Encoded protein: CAISELGGPEQYV.

The chain joins TRBV27 to TRBJ1-5; D is uncertain. The CDR3 spans 16 residues. Germline V gene lookup returns CDR1 MNHEY and CDR2 SMNVEV (reference sequence). Trimming took off 0 bases at V and 0 bases at J, with 9 bases between the two ends. CDR3 sequence: CASSLSAGYSNQPQHF. CDR3 in DNA: TGTGCCAGCAGTTTATCGGCGGGGTATAGCAATCAGCCCCAGCATTTT.

The chain combines TRBV11-2 with TRBJ2-1; 13 positions agree with TRBD2. Losses at the gene ends were 2 bases for V and 9 bases for J; bases not matched to a gene: 10. This CDR3 comprises 17 residues. Germline V gene lookup returns CDR1 SGHAT and CDR2 FQNNGV. In DNA form, the CDR3 reads TGTGCCAGCAGCTTAACAGGGACACTAGCGGGGGGGAGTGAGCAGTTCTTC. Encoded protein: CASSLTGTLAGGSEQFF.

The genes are TRBV19 and TRBJ1-2; D uncertain. Trimming pared 7 bases from V and 8 bases from J, leaving 14 bases between. Germline-derived CDR1 and CDR2 are LNHDA and SQIVND (reference sequence). The CDR3 is 12 residues long. The CDR3 region is CASTAGPRGYTF. In DNA, the CDR3 is TGTGCCAGTACGGCAGGCCCACGGGGCTACACCTTC.

In the case of this clone: Other DNA sequences in this specimen translate into the identical CDR3. The chain couples TRBV4-3 to TRBJ2-5, with D tentatively TRBD2 (7 bases). This CDR3 is 15 amino acids long. Deletions cut 0 bases from V and 1 base from J, with 9 bases between. Germline CDR1 is LGHNA and CDR2 is YSLEER. CDR3 loop: CASSQERGGQETQYF. The CDR3 DNA is TGCGCCAGCAGCCAAGAAAGGGGGGGCCAAGAGACCCAGTACTTC.

A single count supports this clone. The chain joins TRBV28 to TRBJ1-2; TRBD1 matches 9 bases. The CDR3 loop spans 13 amino acids. The germline V gene encodes CDR1 MDHEN and CDR2 SYDVKM. After removal of 6 bases from V and 8 bases from J, the junction contained 7 bases not matched to a gene. The CDR3 protein is CASSLDRGIGYTF. The CDR3 DNA reads as TGTGCCAGCAGCCTAGACAGGGGGATCGGCTACACCTTC.

The chain uses TRBV6-1 and TRBJ2-3; 8 bases map to TRBD1. The germline V gene has CDR1 MNHNS and CDR2 SASEGT. This CDR3 region has 15 residues. V lost 4 bases to trimming and J lost 5 bases; unmatched junction nucleotides: 8. The CDR3 here is CASSGDRRRGDTQYF. For the CDR3, the DNA is TGTGCCAGCAGTGGGGACAGGCGTCGAGGAGATACGCAGTATTTT.

The V and J genes are TRBV30 and TRBJ2-3; the match to TRBD1 covers 8 bases. The CDR3 loop spans 13 amino acids. Germline loops: CDR1 GTSNPN, CDR2 SVGIG (reference sequence). With V trimmed by 4 bases and J by 2 bases, 2 bases remained unmatched. CDR3 in DNA: TGTGCCTGGACAGGGGGCATCACAGATACGCAGTATTTT. This sequence encodes CAWTGGITDTQYF.

Only one count was recorded for this clone. The rearrangement uses TRBV6-5 and TRBJ1-2; 8 bases agree with TRBD1. V lost 5 bases and J lost 8; bases outside the gene matches: 7. The CDR3 has 13 amino acids. CDR1 is MNHEY and CDR2 is SVGAGI in the germline V gene. The CDR3, as DNA: TGTGCCAGCAGTCAGGACAGGGCGGCGGGCTACACCTTC. Its translation: CASSQDRAAGYTF.

Only one count was recorded for this clone. The sample holds other DNA sequences that translate to the same CDR3. The chain employs TRBV27 and TRBJ1-1, with TRBD1 matching 10 bases. The ends lost 2 bases at V and 4 bases at J; junction bases unmatched: 4. Germline V gene sequence: CDR1 MNHEY, CDR2 SMNVEV (reference sequence). CDR3 length equals 15 residues. The CDR3 region is CASSLDRGLGTEAFF. CDR3 DNA sequence: TGTGCCAGCAGTTTAGACAGGGGGCTGGGCACTGAAGCTTTCTTT.

J is TRBJ2-1 and V is TRBV4-1, with 13 bases matching TRBD2. The CDR3 contains 18 residues. The junction had 9 bases not matched to a gene; V was cut back by 1 base and J by 6 bases. Germline values: CDR1 MGHRA, CDR2 YSYEKL. In DNA form, the CDR3 reads TGCGCCAGCAGCCAAGGACCCCCGGGACTAGCGGGGTTCAATGAGCAGTTCTTC. This sequence encodes CASSQGPPGLAGFNEQFF.

This clone was seen just once. The V and J genes are TRBV5-4 and TRBJ2-3; TRBD2 agrees at 8 bases. This CDR3 is built from 16 residues. V lost 1 base, J lost 2 bases, and 6 bases stayed unmatched. Per the germline V gene, CDR1 is SGHNT and CDR2 is YYREEE (reference sequence). Here the CDR3 reads CASSLRGGSATDTQYF. The CDR3 nucleotides read TGTGCCAGCAGCTTGCGCGGGGGGTCGGCCACAGATACGCAGTATTTT.